These 21 T cell receptor beta chains originate from one sample sequenced in a study of post-analysis software for immune sequencing data. Broader study findings: Four to six TRBV segments were significantly more frequent in patients than in controls. TRBV5-6, TRBV5-1 and TRBV20-1 were among these segments.

No antigen is known for these receptors. Incorporated into the TCR beta cDNA libraries were unique molecular identifiers, which served to reduce PCR and sequencing biases. Each CDR3 protein is one row after TCRdb ran MiXCR on the PCR reads. The repertoire includes some 500,000 distinct CDR3 sequences, roughly 45% of them detected once, and roughly 12% sits in the top ten. The sample comprised blood. The origin of the receptors is a girl aged 10-17 years with multiple sclerosis.

In its sample, this clonotype was seen a few times. V and J are TRBV6-5 and TRBJ2-7; 11 bases are shared with TRBD1. Germline assignment: CDR1 MNHEY and CDR2 SVGAGI. The V segment lost 6 bases and the J segment 2 bases; nucleotides outside the gene matches: 9. The CDR3 sequence is 16 residues long. Here the CDR3 reads CASRRWGTGGTYEQYF. The CDR3, as DNA: TGTGCCAGCAGGCGTTGGGGGACAGGGGGAACCTACGAGCAGTACTTC.

This clonotype was seen repeatedly, ten times or more. The chain links TRBV12-3 or TRBV12-4 to TRBJ2-7, with 7 bases lining up with TRBD2. The ends lost 5 bases at V and 4 bases at J; junction bases unmatched: 11. The CDR3 covers 15 residues. DNA for the CDR3: TGTGCCAGCAGTCCCTTGACTAGCCCGGGGTACGAGCAGTACTTC. It codes for CASSPLTSPGYEQYF.

The chain is built from TRBV4-1 and TRBJ2-3; D is unresolved. This CDR3 spans 16 amino acids. Deletions cut 0 bases from V and 1 base from J, with 11 bases between. CDR1 is MGHRA, CDR2 YSYEKL, per germline. In DNA, the CDR3 is TGCGCCAGCAGCCAAGATATGGGTTCCGGCACAGATACGCAGTATTTT. Amino acids: CASSQDMGSGTDTQYF.

This clonotype was found a few times. The chain has TRBV4-3 and TRBJ2-6, with TRBD1 matching 9 bases. Germline V gene data show CDR1 as LGHNA and CDR2 as YSLEER. With 3 bases clipped from V and 2 bases from J, the junction kept 11 bases outside the gene matches. There are 19 residues in the CDR3. CDR3 amino acids: CASSQEIQGAGAGANVLTF. In DNA, the CDR3 is TGCGCCAGCAGCCAGGAAATACAGGGGGCAGGTGCTGGGGCCAACGTCCTGACTTTC.

The CDR3: CASSFGRGLSEQYF. The CDR3 region has the DNA TGTGCCAGCAGCTTTGGCAGGGGGCTTTCCGAGCAGTACTTC. This chain uses TRBV7-9 with TRBJ2-7, with 8 nucleotides matching TRBD1. The length of the CDR3 is 14 residues. With V trimmed by 3 bases and J by 6 bases, 7 bases remained unmatched. Germline CDR1 and CDR2: SEHNR and FQNEAQ (reference sequence).

The chain is built from TRBV3-1 and TRBJ1-2, with 8 bases matching TRBD1. The CDR3 covers 16 residues. The J segment lost 5 bases and the V segment lost 0 bases, leaving 8 bases of the junction unmatched. The germline CDR1 and CDR2 sequences are LGHDT and YNNKEL (reference sequence). CDR3: CASSQDRDRRWYGYTF. The CDR3 nucleotides are TGTGCCAGCAGCCAAGATCGGGACAGGCGTTGGTATGGCTACACCTTC.

The chain couples TRBV7-3 to TRBJ2-1; the D gene is possibly TRBD2 (7 bases). The CDR3 has 18 amino acids. Germline CDR1 SGHTA, CDR2 FQGTGA. V was clipped by 5 bases and J by 5 bases, with 25 bases between them. The CDR3 sequence is CASSNRGNGGRPDNEQFF. CDR3 DNA sequence: TGTGCCAGCAGCAATAGGGGGAATGGCGGGAGACCTGACAATGAGCAGTTCTTC.

The rearrangement links TRBV19 to TRBJ2-5; D remains unclear. CDR3 length: 12 amino acids. Trimming removed 3 bases from V and 2 bases from J, with 4 bases in between. Looked up from germline, CDR1 is LNHDA and CDR2 is SQIVND (reference sequence). CDR3 protein: CASSMSQETQYF. Here the CDR3 DNA reads TGTGCCAGTAGTATGTCACAAGAGACCCAGTACTTC.

This chain connects TRBV3-1 to TRBJ2-7; 9 bases agree with TRBD1. The CDR3 is 15 residues long. Germline CDR1 reads LGHDT; CDR2 reads YNNKEL (reference sequence). Unmatched junction bases numbered 4, after V lost 3 bases and J lost 1 base. The CDR3, as DNA: TGTGCCAGCAGCCACCGGACAGGGGAATCCTACGAGCAGTACTTC. It encodes CASSHRTGESYEQYF.

The V and J genes are TRBV7-3 and TRBJ1-6; tentative D call: TRBD1 (5 bases). The V gene lost 1 base and the J gene lost 8 bases, with 12 bases spanning the gap. The CDR3 has 15 amino acids. Germline loops: CDR1 SGHTA, CDR2 FQGTGA. CDR3 nucleotides: TGTGCCAGCAGCTTAATTGGCCGGGGGGATTCACCCCTCCACTTT. Protein sequence: CASSLIGRGDSPLHF.

This clonotype came up a few times. V usage is TRBV4-1 and J usage is TRBJ2-4; a possible D gene is TRBD2 (7 bases). The CDR3 is 15 residues long. Trimming stripped 2 bases from V and 5 bases from J, with 13 bases between. In germline, CDR1 is MGHRA, CDR2 YSYEKL. The CDR3 DNA is TGCGCCAGCAGCCAACGGGGGGCGCGGGAAAACATTCAGTACTTC. Its protein product is CASSQRGARENIQYF.

The chain employs TRBV28 and TRBJ2-3; 8 bases line up with TRBD1. Germline CDR1 MDHEN, CDR2 SYDVKM. The CDR3 has 15 amino acids. Germline trimming cut 3 bases from V and 6 bases from J; bases unmatched to any gene: 8. The CDR3 region has the DNA TGTGCCAGCAGTTTGGCCGCAGGGGGCGGGGATACGCAGTATTTT. It codes for CASSLAAGGGDTQYF.

This clonotype was recorded a few times. In nucleotides, the CDR3 is TGCAGTGCTAGAGACCCTCCCTCTACTAGCGGTGAGCAGTTCTTC. As protein: CSARDPPSTSGEQFF. This chain joins TRBV20-1 and TRBJ2-1, with TRBD2 matching 8 bases. This CDR3 is built from 15 residues. Germline V gene lookup returns CDR1 DFQATT and CDR2 SNEGSKA (reference sequence). V was clipped by 0 bases and J by 9 bases; unmatched bases: 10.

This clonotype was counted a few times. Written as DNA, the CDR3 is TGTGCCAGCAGCGCGATGTTTGGGCAGTTCTTC. Amino acid sequence: CASSAMFGQFF. V usage is TRBV2 and J usage is TRBJ2-1; the D is unclear. Trimming took 6 bases from V and 12 from J, leaving 12 bases between them. The CDR3 covers 11 residues. The germline V gene encodes CDR1 SNHLY and CDR2 FYNNEI. The full variable domain, rest sourced from reference TRBV2 and TRBJ2-1, is EPEVTQTPSHQVTQMGQEVILRCVPISNHLYFYWYRQILGQKVEFLVSFYNNEISEKSEIFDDQFSVERPDGSNFTLKIRSTKLEDSAMYFCASSAMFGQFFGPGTRLTVL.

About this clonotype itself: This sequence may be a read error, since a much larger clone differs from it by one base. The V and J genes are TRBV4-3 and TRBJ2-7; possible D gene TRBD2, 5 bases. Germline loops: CDR1 LGHNA, CDR2 YSLEER. This CDR3 has 15 residues. The CDR3 DNA follows: TGCGCCAGCAGCCAAGATGGAGGATTCCCCTACGGGCAGTACTTC. Encoded protein: CASSQDGGFPYGQYF.

Turning to this clonotype: Sequence at one end of the junction differs from germline and may be a read error. The chain joins TRBV5-1 to TRBJ2-4; D ambiguous. The length of the CDR3 is 14 residues. CDR1 and CDR2 (germline): SGHRS, YFSETQ. CDR3 sequence: CASSLGVVKSIQYF. In DNA form, the CDR3 reads TGCGCCAGCAGCTTGGGCGTAGTCAAAAGCATTCAGTACTTC.

The rearrangement uses TRBV5-1 and TRBJ1-5, with 8 bases that match TRBD1. In germline, CDR1 is SGHRS, CDR2 YFSETQ. Germline trimming cut 4 bases from V and 5 bases from J; bases unmatched to any gene: 11. CDR3 length: 16 residues. The CDR3 spells CASSIDGQGGDQPQHF. As DNA, the CDR3 is TGCGCCAGCAGCATAGACGGACAGGGTGGCGATCAGCCCCAGCATTTT.

On this clonotype: At one boundary the junction diverges from the germline segment, which might be a read error. The chain couples TRBV7-3 to TRBJ2-3; D unresolved. The CDR3 is 13 residues long. Looked up from germline, CDR1 is SGHTA and CDR2 is FQGTGA. CDR3 DNA: TGTGCCAGCAGCTCCCGACCCACAGATACACAGTATTTT. It yields the protein CASSSRPTDTQYF.

This clonotype showed up just a few times. This rearrangement joins TRBV5-1 to TRBJ2-7; D uncertain. Germline V CDR1 and CDR2: SGHRS, YFSETQ. CDR3 length equals 15 residues. The V and J ends lost 0 bases and 0 bases respectively, with 10 bases between them. DNA of the CDR3: TGCGCCAGCAGCTTGGGGGTCGGAAGCTCCTACGAGCAGTACTTC. Translation: CASSLGVGSSYEQYF.

The CDR3 loop is CASSQEGTSDYNEQFF. The CDR3 DNA reads TGCGCCAGCAGCCAAGAAGGCACTAGCGACTACAATGAGCAGTTCTTC. The chain employs TRBV4-1 and TRBJ2-1, with 7 bases matching TRBD2. CDR1 is MGHRA and CDR2 is YSYEKL in the germline V gene. This CDR3 is built from 16 residues. J lost 3 bases, V lost 0 bases, and 5 bases had no gene match.

This clonotype was detected a few times. V is TRBV29-1 and J is TRBJ1-5, with 10 bases aligning to TRBD1. Germline loops: CDR1 SQVTM, CDR2 ANQGSEA. Trimming at V came to 8 bases and at J to 5 bases, leaving 9 bases not matched to a gene. This CDR3 comprises 14 residues. The CDR3 sequence: CSFTGTGADQPQHF. The CDR3 DNA reads as TGCAGCTTCACCGGGACAGGGGCGGATCAGCCCCAGCATTTT. Drawing the rest from reference TRBV29-1 and TRBJ1-5, the complete variable domain is SAVISQKPSRDICQRGTSLTIQCQVDSQVTMMFWYRQQPGQSLTLIATANQGSEATYESGFVIDKFPISRPNLTFSTLTVSNMSPEDSSIYLCSFTGTGADQPQHFGDGTRLSIL.